These T cell receptor beta chains were read from a single sample in a study of early T cells in non-severe SARS-CoV-2 infection. Each CDR3 protein is one row after TCRdb ran MiXCR on the 5' RACE reads. Here the sample spans 45,000 to 75,000 distinct CDR3 sequences, 8.9% being singletons. What was sequenced was whole blood. The receptors come from an adult who was a healthcare worker with PCR-confirmed SARS-CoV-2 infection or an uninfected control (not recorded which). CDR3s include the opening cysteine and the closing phenylalanine or tryptophan. A D gene is named only where the DNA matches it firmly. Rows may omit the clone size; those that give it use once, few, many or a size class.

abundance	v_gene	d_gene	j_gene	CDR3nt	CDR3aa
many	TRBV19	NA	TRBJ1-1	TGTGCCAGTAGCCAGTCGCGGGAGGGAGGGACTGAAGCTTTCTTT	CASSQSREGGTEAFF
few	TRBV29-1	TRBD1	TRBJ1-1	TGCAGCGTTGGCGAGCGGGGGACAGTTAGATCGAACACTGAAGCTTTCTTT	CSVGERGTVRSNTEAFF
many	TRBV6-5	NA	TRBJ2-2	TGTGCCAGCAGACGATCGGCAACACCGAACACCGGGGAGCTGTTTTTT	CASRRSATPNTGELFF
many	TRBV7-9	TRBD1	TRBJ1-6	TGTGCCAGCAGCTTATCAGACAGGGTCGGATCACCCCTCCACTTT	CASSLSDRVGSPLHF
NA	TRBV3-1	TRBD1	TRBJ2-1	TGTGCCAGCAGCCAACCCCAGGGGGATGAGCAGTTCTTC	CASSQPQGDEQFF
NA	TRBV7-9	NA	TRBJ2-3	TGTGCCAGCAGCTTCTTTGGCGCAGATACGCAGTATTTT	CASSFFGADTQYF
many	TRBV18	NA	TRBJ1-3	TGTGCCAGCTCACCACGGATTGGTTCCCCGGGTTCTGGAAACACCATATATTTT	CASSPRIGSPGSGNTIYF
NA	TRBV6-2/TRBV6-3	TRBD1	TRBJ1-1	TGTGCCAGCAGCTTTCTACAGGGGGAGCACACTGAAGCTTTCTTT	CASSFLQGEHTEAFF
many	TRBV7-2	NA	TRBJ2-2	TGTGCCAGCAGCTTAAAAGCGAACACCGGGGAGCTGTTTTTT	CASSLKANTGELFF
many	TRBV29-1	NA	TRBJ2-1	TGCAGCGCCGGGTATGAGGGAGGTACCGGTGAGCAGTTCTTC	CSAGYEGGTGEQFF
few	TRBV4-1	NA	TRBJ1-6	TGCGCCAGCAGCCAAGATCTTTTCGGATTCTCTCGATATAATTCACCCCTCCACTTT	CASSQDLFGFSRYNSPLHF
NA	TRBV7-2	NA	TRBJ2-7	TGTGCCAGCTCTCAAGAAGGGACTGGGACCATCCGGCAGTACTTC	CASSQEGTGTIRQYF
few	TRBV21-1	NA	TRBJ1-1	TGTGCCAGCAGCAGAAACAGGGATCCGAACACTGAAGCTTTCTTT	CASSRNRDPNTEAFF
few	TRBV29-1	NA	TRBJ2-3	TGCAGCGTGGCCCCAGGAGATACGCAGTATTTT	CSVAPGDTQYF
many	TRBV15	TRBD2	TRBJ2-5	TGTGCCACCAGCAGAGCAAGGACTAGCGTAGGGAAGACCCAGTACTTC	CATSRARTSVGKTQYF
many	TRBV29-1	NA	TRBJ2-6	TGCAGCGCCGTTAAATCTGGGGCCAACGTCCTGACTTTC	CSAVKSGANVLTF
medium-sized	TRBV28	TRBD2	TRBJ2-7	TGTGCCAGCAGTTCCCTTAGCGGGAGCCTCTACGAGCAGTACTTC	CASSSLSGSLYEQYF
many	TRBV20-1	NA	TRBJ1-2	TGCAGTGCTAGAGATCTGTCTCGGGTCTATGGCTACACCTTC	CSARDLSRVYGYTF
NA	TRBV24-1	NA	TRBJ2-3	TGTGCCACCAGTGATTGGGTAGATACGCAGTATTTT	CATSDWVDTQYF
NA	TRBV6-6	TRBD1	TRBJ1-1	TGTGCCAGCAGTTACTTTGGACAGGGGAATGAAGCTTTCTTT	CASSYFGQGNEAFF
many	TRBV24-1	NA	TRBJ2-4	TGTGCCACCAGTGATGGGGCGGCCCTAGCCAAAAACATTCAGTACTTC	CATSDGAALAKNIQYF
many	TRBV6-2/TRBV6-3	NA	TRBJ2-1	TGTGCCAGCAGTTTAGAGGTCCTAATCTACAATGAGCAGTTCTTC	CASSLEVLIYNEQFF
few	TRBV28	NA	TRBJ2-7	TGTGCCAGCAGTTTTCCCGGAAACTACGAGCAGTACTTC	CASSFPGNYEQYF
NA	TRBV7-2	NA	TRBJ2-7	TGTGCCAGCAGCACGGGACGGAACTCCTACGAGCAGTACTTC	CASSTGRNSYEQYF
few	TRBV6-5	NA	TRBJ1-5	TGTGCCAGCAGTTCCGGCGCAGGGGATAGCAATCAGCCCCAGCATTTT	CASSSGAGDSNQPQHF
NA	TRBV7-2	NA	TRBJ2-7	TGTGCCAGCAGCTTCTTACCCTACGAGCAGTACTTC	CASSFLPYEQYF
many	TRBV6-2/TRBV6-3	NA	TRBJ2-5	TGTGCCAGCAGCAAGTCTAGCAACTACCAAGAGACCCAGTACTTC	CASSKSSNYQETQYF
NA	TRBV27	TRBD2	TRBJ2-7	TGTGCCAGCAGGGGGACTAGCGGGAGGCGGACAGAAGCTGTCTTC	CASRGTSGRRTEAVF
few	TRBV24-1	NA	TRBJ2-3	TGTGCCACCAAGGCTGGTGCCACAGATACGCAGTATTTT	CATKAGATDTQYF
many	TRBV6-2/TRBV6-3	TRBD1	TRBJ2-5	TGTGCCAGCTGCCGGGACAGGGTCTCCGAGACCCAGTACTTC	CASCRDRVSETQYF
once	TRBV6-1	NA	TRBJ1-5	TGTGCCAGCAGTGAATCAAGGGCTCAGCCCAAGCATTTT	CASSESRAQPKHF
NA	TRBV7-3	TRBD1	TRBJ1-2	TGTGCCAGCAGCCCAAGGGTGACAGGGGATATTTATGGCTACACCTTC	CASSPRVTGDIYGYTF
NA	TRBV20-1	TRBD1	TRBJ2-1	TGCAGTGCTAGGATGGGACGGGACAGTTACAATGAGCAGTTCTTC	CSARMGRDSYNEQFF
NA	TRBV7-9	NA	TRBJ2-7	TGTGCCAGCAGCTCCGACACGCACGAGCAGTACTTC	CASSSDTHEQYF
many	TRBV10-3	NA	TRBJ2-2	TGTGCCATCAGTGGAATGGCAGGGAACACCGGGGAGCTGTTTTTT	CAISGMAGNTGELFF
few	TRBV27	TRBD2	TRBJ2-5	TGTGCCAGCAGTTCTGGGACTAGCGGTCTGCGGCGGGAGACCCAGTACTTC	CASSSGTSGLRRETQYF
few	TRBV6-5	NA	TRBJ1-4	TGTGCCAGCAGTTACGGGGGGGGCCATGAAAAACTGTTTTTT	CASSYGGGHEKLFF
few	TRBV6-4	TRBD2	TRBJ2-1	TGTGCCAGCAGTCCTAGCGGTTCCTACAATGAGCAGTTCTTC	CASSPSGSYNEQFF
many	TRBV12-3/TRBV12-4	TRBD2	TRBJ2-3	TGTGCCAGCCGGGGGGAGGGTACAGATACGCAGTATTTT	CASRGEGTDTQYF
NA	TRBV11-3	NA	TRBJ2-1	TGTGCCAGCAGCTTATTAGACTCCGGGGATGAGCAGTTCTTC	CASSLLDSGDEQFF
many	TRBV4-3	NA	TRBJ2-5	TGCGCCAGCAGCCAAGCGCCCCTGGGTCAAGAGACCCAGTACTTC	CASSQAPLGQETQYF
many	TRBV2	TRBD2	TRBJ2-3	TGTGCCAGCAAGCGGGACCTTAGCACAGATACGCAGTATTTT	CASKRDLSTDTQYF
few	TRBV28	NA	TRBJ2-5	TGTGCCAGCAATCCGCTGGCCAGGAAGCAAGAGACCCAGTACTTC	CASNPLARKQETQYF
many	TRBV11-2	TRBD2	TRBJ2-3	TGTGCCAGCAGCTTTCCTCCGGGACTAGCGGGAGTAGGAGATACGCAGTATTTT	CASSFPPGLAGVGDTQYF
few	TRBV7-9	TRBD1	TRBJ2-3	TGTGCCAGCAGCTCGGGACAGACTAGCACAGATACGCAGTATTTT	CASSSGQTSTDTQYF
many	TRBV28	NA	TRBJ1-1	TGTGCCAGCATAGAAGGACAGTTGAACACTGAAGCTTTCTTT	CASIEGQLNTEAFF
NA	TRBV7-9	NA	TRBJ1-5	TGTGCCAGCAGCCTCCAGGGGCAGCCCCAGCATTTT	CASSLQGQPQHF
many	TRBV18	NA	TRBJ2-7	TGTGCCAGCTCACCTGGGACACTCGAGCAGTACTTC	CASSPGTLEQYF
NA	TRBV20-1	TRBD2	TRBJ2-2	TGCAGTGCTTCCGATCTAGCGGGAGGGCAGACCGGGGAGCTGTTTTTT	CSASDLAGGQTGELFF
many	TRBV5-6	NA	TRBJ2-3	TGTGTCAGCAGCCCGGAAGGGGGTCTCACAGATACGCAGTATTTT	CVSSPEGGLTDTQYF
few	TRBV6-6	NA	TRBJ1-4	TGTGCCAGCACCCCACGGAGACAGACTAATGAAAAACTGTTTTTT	CASTPRRQTNEKLFF
NA	TRBV4-3	TRBD2	TRBJ2-5	TGCGCCAGCAGCCAAGATGGCGGGAGGCAAGAGACCCAGTACTTC	CASSQDGGRQETQYF
NA	TRBV2	NA	TRBJ1-5	TGTGCCAGCGGGGGGGGGAAACAGCCCCAGCATTTT	CASGGGKQPQHF
many	TRBV12-3/TRBV12-4	NA	TRBJ2-7	TGTGCCAGCAGATCCCGGGACATACCCTACGAGCAGTACTTC	CASRSRDIPYEQYF
many	TRBV12-5	NA	TRBJ2-1	TGTGCTAGTGCCTCCGGGGTGGGTGAGCAGTTCTTC	CASASGVGEQFF